A selection of T cell receptor beta chains follows, all from one sample in a study of T cells after yellow fever vaccination. TCRdb re-called the 5' RACE reads with MiXCR, one entry per CDR3 protein. The sample yields 170,000 or so distinct CDR3 sequences, roughly a tenth seen once. The source was CD8+ T cells sorted from PBMCs, collected 45 days after the yellow fever booster vaccination. Receptor source: a man aged 18-30 years who received the YFV17D yellow fever vaccine. The CDR3 runs from the conserved cysteine through the conserved F or W. A D gene is named only where the DNA matches it firmly. Where a row states a size, it is once, few, many or the class of an expanded clone; other rows omit it.

J | V | size | D | CDR3 | DNA
TRBJ2-7 | TRBV7-9 | many | NA | CASSLWDEQYF | TGTGCCAGCAGCTTATGGGACGAGCAGTACTTC
TRBJ1-1 | TRBV19 | few | NA | CASSKTAGTEAFF | TGTGCCAGTAGTAAGACAGCGGGCACTGAAGCTTTCTTT
TRBJ1-6 | TRBV4-3 | NA | NA | CASSQVGVNSPLHF | TGCGCCAGCAGCCAAGTGGGGGTTAATTCACCCCTCCACTTT
TRBJ1-6 | TRBV7-2 | many | NA | CASSLGAELTWAPLHF | TGTGCCAGCAGCTTAGGTGCGGAGCTTACGTGGGCGCCCCTCCACTTT
TRBJ2-5 | TRBV24-1 | NA | NA | CATSDLGQQETQYF | TGTGCCACCAGTGATCTAGGACAGCAAGAGACCCAGTACTTC
TRBJ1-1 | TRBV4-1 | NA | TRBD1 | CASSGRDRGFTEAFF | TGCGCCAGCAGCGGCCGGGACAGGGGGTTCACTGAAGCTTTCTTT
TRBJ2-7 | TRBV6-2/TRBV6-3 | NA | TRBD1 | CASSYFLPRTGDRRVHEQYF | TGTGCCAGCAGTTACTTCCTCCCACGGACAGGGGATCGACGCGTCCACGAGCAGTACTTC
TRBJ2-7 | TRBV11-2 | few | TRBD1 | CASSRGQAYEQYF | TGTGCCAGCAGCAGGGGACAGGCCTACGAGCAGTACTTC
TRBJ2-3 | TRBV12-3/TRBV12-4 | NA | NA | CASSLGLRTDTQYF | TGTGCCAGCAGTTTGGGATTAAGGACAGATACGCAGTATTTT
TRBJ1-2 | TRBV10-3 | few | TRBD1 | CAIRRGPDYGYTF | TGTGCCATCAGGAGGGGGCCAGACTATGGCTACACCTTC
TRBJ2-1 | TRBV4-3 | NA | NA | CASRRTGPGVRDEQFF | TGCGCCAGCAGACGTACCGGGCCCGGGGTGCGGGACGAGCAGTTCTTC
TRBJ2-1 | TRBV30 | many | TRBD1 | CAVQGVRSYNEQFF | TGTGCCGTTCAGGGGGTCCGCTCCTACAATGAGCAGTTCTTC
TRBJ1-2 | TRBV29-1 | NA | NA | CSVLWDIDRPHWEGGGYTF | TGCAGCGTTCTATGGGACATCGACAGGCCGCACTGGGAAGGGGGTGGCTACACCTTC
TRBJ2-3 | TRBV4-1 | NA | TRBD1 | CASSQRGQSLTDTQYF | TGCGCCAGCAGCCAAAGGGGACAGAGTCTCACAGATACGCAGTATTTT
TRBJ2-7 | TRBV12-3/TRBV12-4 | few | TRBD2 | CASSSPTSGGLGAYEQYF | TGTGCCAGCAGTTCGCCGACTAGCGGGGGCCTGGGGGCTTACGAGCAGTACTTC